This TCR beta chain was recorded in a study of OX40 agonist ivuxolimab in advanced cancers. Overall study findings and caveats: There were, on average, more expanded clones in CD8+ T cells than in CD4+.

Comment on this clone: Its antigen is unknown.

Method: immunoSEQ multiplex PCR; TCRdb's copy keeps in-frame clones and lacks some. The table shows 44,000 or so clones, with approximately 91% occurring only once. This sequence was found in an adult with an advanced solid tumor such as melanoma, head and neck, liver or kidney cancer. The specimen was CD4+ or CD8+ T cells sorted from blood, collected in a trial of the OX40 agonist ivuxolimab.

As DNA, the CDR3 is TGTGCCAGCAGCCACGACAGGGGGCGCGGCGAGCAGTACTTC. Its protein is CASSHDRGRGEQYF. The genes are TRBV28 and TRBJ2-7, with 10 bases identical to TRBD1. J lost 6 bases, V lost 6 bases, and 8 bases had no gene match. The CDR3 is made up of 14 amino acids. The germline V gene has CDR1 MDHEN and CDR2 SYDVKM.